The 31 T cell receptor beta chains below come from one sample, sequenced in a study of T cells in Graves' hyperthyroidism and ophthalmopathy. RNA transcripts were the template for amplifying TCR beta CDR3 regions. Researchers ran a first-round RT-PCR on the TCR CDR3 using the HTBI primer set. TCRdb recomputed calls from the multiplex PCR reads with MiXCR, one row per CDR3 protein. The table records about 24,000 distinct CDR3 sequences, 45% to 55% of them present only once. Sequencing input: blood. These receptors were collected from a woman aged 40-49 years with Graves' hyperthyroidism that later progressed to Graves' ophthalmopathy.

The rearrangement links TRBV7-6 to TRBJ2-3, with TRBD2 as a possible D gene (7 bases). Trimming pared 1 base from V and 3 bases from J, leaving 17 bases between. The CDR3 has 17 residues. The germline gives CDR1 SGHVS, CDR2 FNYEAQ. CDR3 nucleotides: TGTGCCAGCAGCTTAGATGTGGCAGGGAGGGGGACAGATACGCAGTATTTT. Translating gives CASSLDVAGRGTDTQYF.

The gene calls are TRBV9 and TRBJ2-1, with 9 bases matching TRBD2. The V gene end was trimmed by 4 bases and the J gene end by 8 bases; junction bases not matched to a gene: 16. Germline V gene data show CDR1 as SGDLS and CDR2 as YYNGEE. CDR3 size: 17 residues. DNA for the CDR3: TGTGCCAGCAGCCCCACTCAGTTAGCGGGAGTTTCCGATGAGCAGTTCTTC. Its protein product is CASSPTQLAGVSDEQFF.

This clonotype was detected only a few times. The chain combines TRBV24-1 with TRBJ2-2; no firm D call. This CDR3 spans 15 amino acids. Germline lookup yields CDR1 KGHDR and CDR2 SFDVKD. Trimming removed 5 bases at V and 4 bases at J, with 13 bases between. The CDR3 sequence: CATSVGDDFTGELFF. Here the CDR3 DNA reads TGTGCCACCAGTGTTGGGGATGACTTCACCGGGGAGCTGTTTTTT.

Sample share makes this clonotype medium-sized. This sequence joins TRBV2 and TRBJ2-1; no definite D call. This CDR3 region has 11 residues. CDR1 is SNHLY and CDR2 is FYNNEI in the germline V gene. V was pared by 10 bases and J by 4 bases, with 8 bases between. The CDR3 is CATDQYNEQFF. In DNA form, the CDR3 reads TGTGCCACTGACCAATACAATGAGCAGTTCTTC.

This chain uses TRBV11-2 with TRBJ2-1, with a weak D call TRBD1 (5 bases). CDR3 size: 16 residues. Germline CDR1 SGHAT, CDR2 FQNNGV. V lost 0 bases to trimming and J lost 3 bases, with 12 bases between them. This chain's CDR3 is CASSLDQGIGYNEQFF. The CDR3, as DNA: TGTGCCAGCAGCTTAGATCAGGGAATTGGCTACAATGAGCAGTTCTTC.

This clonotype came up many times. The gene calls are TRBV4-1 and TRBJ2-7; 8 bases agree with TRBD1. Germline CDR1 MGHRA, CDR2 YSYEKL. The CDR3 runs 14 residues. Trimming at V came to 5 bases and at J to 4 bases, leaving 7 bases not matched to a gene. In nucleotides, the CDR3 is TGCGCCAGCAGCGGACAGGGCGGTGGGTACGAGCAGTACTTC. This encodes CASSGQGGGYEQYF.

The table lists this clonotype with many counts. Without the conserved terminal phenylalanine or tryptophan, this CDR3 likely stems from a read error. It is unclear where the CDR3 begins or ends on the DNA, so no DNA is shown, and the CDR3 is as TCRdb lists it. The chain uses TRBV7-8 and TRBJ1-6; TRBD1 is the table's D call, not checked against the DNA. The CDR3 contains 12 residues when both ends are counted. CDR1 and CDR2 from the germline V gene are SGHVS and FQNEAQ. CDR3 protein: CASSLAGSQPGH.

The chain links TRBV20-1 to TRBJ2-7; TRBD2 aligns across 11 bases. The CDR3 sequence is 13 residues long. With V trimmed by 7 bases and J by 3 bases, 5 bases remained unmatched. Germline V gives CDR1 DFQATT, CDR2 SNEGSKA (reference sequence). The CDR3 sequence is CSVAGGRNYEQYF. In nucleotides, the CDR3 is TGCAGTGTAGCGGGAGGGCGAAACTACGAGCAGTACTTC.

This clonotype came up a few times. This could be a read error, since a much larger clone is one nucleotide away. The gene calls are TRBV4-1 and TRBJ1-1, with TRBD1 as a possible D gene (5 bases). The CDR3 extends over 14 amino acids. The germline gives CDR1 MGHRA, CDR2 YSYEKL. The CDR3, as DNA: TGCGTCAGCAGCCAAGGTCAGGGTGACACTGAAGCTTTCTTT. Amino acids: CVSSQGQGDTEAFF.

This clonotype was observed a single time. The gene calls are TRBV12-3 or TRBV12-4 and TRBJ1-4, with 7 positions matching TRBD1. The V gene end was trimmed by 3 bases and the J gene end by 5 bases; junction bases not matched to a gene: 3. CDR3 length equals 14 residues. The CDR3 DNA sequence: TGTGCCAGCAGTTTGGGACAGTGGAATGAAAAACTGTTTTTT. Translating it yields CASSLGQWNEKLFF.

This chain uses TRBV19 with TRBJ1-1; possibly TRBD1 for D (5 bases). The germline gives CDR1 LNHDA, CDR2 SQIVND (reference sequence). This CDR3 is built from 13 residues. V was cut by 7 bases and J by 2 bases, with 11 bases left in between. In DNA, the CDR3 is TGTGCCAGTACCTTCGGACAAAACACTGAAGCTTTCTTT. It specifies CASTFGQNTEAFF.

This clonotype is termed medium-sized. The chain links TRBV20-1 to TRBJ2-7, with D hard to call. Germline lookup yields CDR1 DFQATT and CDR2 SNEGSKA (reference sequence). Trimming took off 4 bases at V and 0 bases at J, with 13 bases between the two ends. The CDR3 totals 14 residues. The chain's CDR3 is CSAIHTLLSYEQYF. The CDR3 DNA is TGCAGTGCTATTCACACCCTCCTCTCCTACGAGCAGTACTTC.

The V gene is TRBV7-8, the J gene TRBJ1-1; TRBD1 is a possible D gene (5 bases). The CDR3 covers 14 residues. Germline CDR1 and CDR2: SGHVS and FQNEAQ. V was clipped by 5 bases and J by 4 bases, with 14 bases between them. CDR3 sequence (DNA): TGTGCCAGCAGCCCCATCACCGGGGGCACTGAAGCTTTCTTT. Protein: CASSPITGGTEAFF.

The genes are TRBV20-1 and TRBJ1-2; 8 bases line up with TRBD1. The CDR3 is 13 residues long. Looked up from germline, CDR1 is DFQATT and CDR2 is SNEGSKA (reference sequence). With V trimmed by 3 bases and J by 8 bases, 8 bases remained unmatched. CDR3 residues: CSARETGVSGYTF. Written as DNA, the CDR3 is TGCAGTGCTAGGGAGACAGGGGTAAGCGGCTACACCTTC.

This clonotype showed up many times. The chain is built from TRBV6-1 and TRBJ1-1, with D perhaps TRBD1 (6 bases). V gave up 7 bases and J gave up 1 base, with 16 bases separating them. The V gene's germline CDR1 is MNHNS and CDR2 SASEGT. This CDR3 region has 15 residues. Here the CDR3 DNA reads TGTGCCAGCACCCAGGGGAGACAGTCGAACACTGAAGCTTTCTTT. Translation gives CASTQGRQSNTEAFF.

This clonotype turned up a few times. This chain uses TRBV30 with TRBJ1-1; 10 bases align to TRBD1. V shed 0 bases and J 5 bases; nucleotides not matched to a gene: 6. This CDR3 is built from 15 residues. The germline V gene has CDR1 GTSNPN and CDR2 SVGIG (reference sequence). The CDR3 region is CAWSVGTGVRTEAFF. In DNA, the CDR3 is TGTGCCTGGAGTGTGGGGACAGGGGTGAGGACTGAAGCTTTCTTT. Full variable domain (remainder filled in from reference TRBV30 and TRBJ1-1): SQTIHQWPATLVQPVGSPLSLECTVEGTSNPNLYWYRQAAGRGLQLLFYSVGIGQISSEVPQNLSASRPQDRQFILSSKKLLLSDSGFYLCAWSVGTGVRTEAFFGQGTRLTVV.

This clonotype is termed medium-sized. The rearrangement links TRBV7-9 to TRBJ2-1; 10 nucleotides match TRBD2. The V gene end was trimmed by 5 bases and the J gene end by 10 bases; junction bases not matched to a gene: 8. The CDR3 covers 14 residues. Looked up from germline, CDR1 is SEHNR and CDR2 is FQNEAQ (reference sequence). The CDR3 sequence: CASSALAGEVEQFF. CDR3 coding DNA: TGTGCCAGCAGCGCCCTAGCGGGAGAGGTAGAGCAGTTCTTC. The full variable domain, with the rest looked up from reference TRBV7-9 and TRBJ2-1, is DTGVSQNPRHKITKRGQNVTFRCDPISEHNRLYWYRQTLGQGPEFLTYFQNEAQLEKSRLLSDRFSAERPKGSFSTLEIQRTEQGDSAMYLCASSALAGEVEQFFGPGTRLTVL.

The V gene is TRBV9, the J gene TRBJ2-3, with D possibly matching TRBD1 (5 bases). Germline assignment: CDR1 SGDLS and CDR2 YYNGEE. The CDR3 is 13 residues long. V was cut by 7 bases and J by 0 bases, with 9 bases left in between. The CDR3 DNA reads as TGTGCCAGCGTAGGGGATAGCACAGATACGCAGTATTTT. This sequence encodes CASVGDSTDTQYF.

J is TRBJ2-7 and V is TRBV6-1; 9 nucleotides align to TRBD1. After removal of 2 bases from V and 3 bases from J, the junction contained 5 bases not matched to a gene. Germline values: CDR1 MNHNS, CDR2 SASEGT. The CDR3 has 15 amino acids. The CDR3 coding sequence is TGTGCCAGCAGTGAAATGGGACAGGGAGTCTACGAGCAGTACTTC. Protein product: CASSEMGQGVYEQYF.

This clonotype is termed medium-sized. The chain couples TRBV20-1 to TRBJ2-7; 9 bases are shared with TRBD2. CDR1 is DFQATT and CDR2 is SNEGSKA in the germline V gene (reference sequence). CDR3 length: 14 amino acids. J was trimmed by 1 base and V by 3 bases; bases with no gene match: 4. The CDR3 DNA reads TGCAGTGCTAGGGGACTAGCAGCTTCCTACGAGCAGTACTTC. This translates into CSARGLAASYEQYF.

At least ten counts were recorded for this clonotype. This chain joins TRBV9 and TRBJ2-5; TRBD1 matches at 9 bases. The germline V gene encodes CDR1 SGDLS and CDR2 YYNGEE. The junction had 8 bases not matched to a gene; V was cut back by 4 bases and J by 4 bases. The length of the CDR3 is 15 residues. The CDR3 is CASSPRTGVGETQYF. The CDR3, as DNA: TGTGCCAGCAGCCCCCGGACAGGGGTGGGAGAGACCCAGTACTTC. Complete variable domain (other parts from reference TRBV9 and TRBJ2-5): DSGVTQTPKHLITATGQRVTLRCSPRSGDLSVYWYQQSLDQGLQFLIQYYNGEERAKGNILERFSAQQFPDLHSELNLSSLELGDSALYFCASSPRTGVGETQYFGPGTRLLVL.

This clonotype has at least ten counts. V and J are TRBV12-3 or TRBV12-4 and TRBJ2-3, with 8 bases that match TRBD1. V lost 5 bases to trimming and J lost 8 bases; unmatched junction nucleotides: 33. This CDR3 is built from 22 residues. As DNA, the CDR3 is TGTGCCAGCAGTACTTATTCAGGATTGGACAGGGCAGTCCCGGCGGAGGTTGGTACGCAGTATTTT. As protein: CASSTYSGLDRAVPAEVGTQYF.

V usage is TRBV20-1 and J usage is TRBJ2-1; TRBD2 agrees at 8 bases. The CDR3 length is 16 residues. The V and J ends lost 0 bases and 4 bases, in that order; junction bases with no gene match: 8. CDR1 is DFQATT and CDR2 is SNEGSKA in the germline V gene (reference sequence). The CDR3 sequence: CSARDGGREGYNEQFF. The CDR3 DNA follows: TGCAGTGCTAGAGATGGGGGACGGGAGGGGTACAATGAGCAGTTCTTC.

The chain employs TRBV5-1 and TRBJ2-7, with TRBD1 as a possible D gene (5 bases). The V and J ends lost 0 bases and 4 bases respectively, with 14 bases between them. This CDR3 is 15 amino acids long. CDR1 and CDR2 (germline): SGHRS, YFSETQ. CDR3 coding DNA: TGCGCCAGCAGCTTGGAGATAGGACAAGGATACGAGCAGTACTTC. Translating it yields CASSLEIGQGYEQYF. The variable domain in full, completed from reference TRBV5-1 and TRBJ2-7, reads KAGVTQTPRYLIKTRGQQVTLSCSPISGHRSVSWYQQTPGQGLQFLFEYFSETQRNKGNFPGRFSGRQFSNSRSEMNVSTLELGDSALYLCASSLEIGQGYEQYFGPGTRLTVT.

In this sample, this clonotype turned up many times. The chain employs TRBV4-1 and TRBJ2-1; D assignment may be TRBD1 or TRBD2 (8 bases each). CDR1 and CDR2 from the germline V gene are MGHRA and YSYEKL. The length of the CDR3 is 18 residues. V was trimmed by 4 bases and J by 4 bases, leaving 23 bases between them. The CDR3 DNA sequence: TGCGCCAGCAGCCCCCAGGGGGCGGGAGGTACCTTTTACAATGAGCAGTTCTTC. It specifies CASSPQGAGGTFYNEQFF.

This chain joins TRBV30 and TRBJ1-1; D not resolved. CDR3 length equals 15 residues. The germline V and J ends were trimmed by 2 bases and 4 bases, with 17 bases remaining between them. From germline, CDR1 is GTSNPN and CDR2 SVGIG (reference sequence). This chain's CDR3 is CAWSPLAGLSTEAFF. CDR3 sequence (DNA): TGTGCCTGGAGTCCCCTAGCGGGATTAAGCACTGAAGCTTTCTTT.

This clonotype is medium-sized (0.01 to 0.1%) by share. The chain carries TRBV7-2 and TRBJ2-7, with 14 positions matching TRBD2. Per the germline V gene, CDR1 is SGHTA and CDR2 is FQGNSA. The CDR3 contains 16 residues. J was trimmed by 8 bases and V by 1 base; bases with no gene match: 7. CDR3 residues: CASSLGAGLAGVQQYF. CDR3 bases: TGTGCCAGCAGCTTAGGCGCGGGACTAGCGGGAGTGCAGCAGTACTTC.

The gene calls are TRBV2 and TRBJ2-2; the D gene could be TRBD1 or TRBD2 (6 bases each). Trimming cost V 2 bases and J 0 bases, with 13 bases left between them. The CDR3 totals 17 residues. In germline, CDR1 is SNHLY, CDR2 FYNNEI. CDR3 DNA: TGTGCCAGCAGTGAACACAGGGAGGAACCGAACACCGGGGAGCTGTTTTTT. Amino acids: CASSEHREEPNTGELFF.

In this sample, this clonotype is medium-sized. The V call is TRBV7-9, the J call TRBJ2-1; 13 nucleotides agree with TRBD2. After removal of 6 bases from V and 8 bases from J, the junction contained 7 bases not matched to a gene. The CDR3 contains 15 residues. Germline V CDR1 and CDR2: SEHNR, FQNEAQ (reference sequence). The CDR3 here is CASRTSGRRGDEQFF. The CDR3 DNA reads as TGTGCCAGCAGGACTAGCGGGAGGAGGGGGGATGAGCAGTTCTTC.

This clonotype was counted between two and nine times. This rearrangement joins TRBV2 to TRBJ1-5; 8 bases are shared with TRBD1. CDR3 length: 14 amino acids. Per germline, CDR1 SNHLY and CDR2 FYNNEI. The V gene end was trimmed by 5 bases and the J gene end by 6 bases; junction bases not matched to a gene: 6. The CDR3 here is CASSPGQGGQPQHF. The CDR3 nucleotides are TGTGCCAGCAGTCCCGGACAGGGAGGTCAGCCCCAGCATTTT.

This clonotype appeared once. The V and J genes are TRBV5-1 and TRBJ2-3; 7 bases match TRBD2. The CDR3 totals 16 residues. Germline assignment: CDR1 SGHRS and CDR2 YFSETQ. J gave up 2 bases and V 4 bases, and 10 bases lay outside the gene matches. The CDR3 here is CASSPPTSVDTDTQYF. The CDR3 DNA sequence: TGCGCCAGCAGCCCACCCACTAGCGTAGACACAGATACGCAGTATTTT.